This entry concerns a single T cell receptor (beta chain). This sample is part of a study of shared clonotypes between healthy human individuals. For the study at large: Each donor's CD4 naive and CD4 memory cells filled three plates apiece, CD8 naive two, and CD8 memory one.

Trimming cost V 5 bases and J 8 bases, with 8 bases left between them. The CDR3 totals 10 residues. The germline V gene encodes CDR1 SQVTM and CDR2 ANQGSEA. Negatively enriched CD4+ T cells were divided by CD45RA into naive and memory. Execution of the assay was at deep level. Sequencing used immunoSEQ multiplex PCR; TCRdb keeps in-frame clones, though not all of them. The table shows roughly 1,100,000 clones, with around 75% occurring only once. The rearrangement joins TRBV29-1 to TRBJ2-3; no reliable D call. This sequence was found in a man aged 18 to 30 in good health. The sample was memory CD4+ T cells sorted from blood. Subset meaning: CD45RA-negative fraction. The CDR3 region is CSVREGTQYF. CDR3 nucleotides: TGCAGCGTTCGCGAAGGTACGCAGTATTTT.